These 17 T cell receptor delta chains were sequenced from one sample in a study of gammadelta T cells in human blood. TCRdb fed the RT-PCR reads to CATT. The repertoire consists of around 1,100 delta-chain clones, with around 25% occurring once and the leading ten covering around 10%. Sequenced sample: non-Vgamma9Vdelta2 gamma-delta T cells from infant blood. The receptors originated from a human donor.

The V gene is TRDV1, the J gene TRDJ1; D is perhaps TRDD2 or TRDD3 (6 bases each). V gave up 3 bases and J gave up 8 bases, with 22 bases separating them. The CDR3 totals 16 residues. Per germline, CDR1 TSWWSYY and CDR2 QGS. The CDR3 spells CALGDPVFLGLGKLIF. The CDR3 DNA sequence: TGTGCTCTTGGGGACCCCGTCTTCCTCGGACTGGGAAAACTCATCTTT.

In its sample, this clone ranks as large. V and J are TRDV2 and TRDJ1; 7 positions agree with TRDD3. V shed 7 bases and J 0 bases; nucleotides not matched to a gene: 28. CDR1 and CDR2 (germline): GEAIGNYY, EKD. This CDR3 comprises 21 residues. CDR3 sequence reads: CACGLMGFRASGGPYTDKLIF. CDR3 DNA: TGTGCCTGCGGACTGATGGGCTTCCGAGCCTCTGGGGGCCCGTACACCGATAAACTCATCTTT.

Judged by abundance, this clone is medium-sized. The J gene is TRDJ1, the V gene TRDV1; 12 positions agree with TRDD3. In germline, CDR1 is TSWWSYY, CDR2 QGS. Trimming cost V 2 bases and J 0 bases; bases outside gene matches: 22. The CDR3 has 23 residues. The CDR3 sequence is CALGERALPTPGGYAIYTDKLIF. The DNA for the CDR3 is TGTGCTCTTGGGGAAAGGGCATTGCCTACCCCTGGGGGATACGCCATCTACACCGATAAACTCATCTTT.

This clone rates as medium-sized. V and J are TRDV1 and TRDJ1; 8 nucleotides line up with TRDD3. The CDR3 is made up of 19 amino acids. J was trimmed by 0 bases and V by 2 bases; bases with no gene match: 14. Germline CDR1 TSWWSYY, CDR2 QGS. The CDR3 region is CALGEFITGGRWYTDKLIF. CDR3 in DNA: TGTGCTCTTGGGGAATTCATTACTGGGGGTCGCTGGTACACCGATAAACTCATCTTT.

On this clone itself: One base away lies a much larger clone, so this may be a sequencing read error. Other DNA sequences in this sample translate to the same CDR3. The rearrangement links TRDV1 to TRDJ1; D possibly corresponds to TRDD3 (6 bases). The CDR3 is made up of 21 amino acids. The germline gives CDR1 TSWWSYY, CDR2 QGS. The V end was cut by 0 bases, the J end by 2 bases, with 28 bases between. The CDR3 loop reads CALGELEQLGYDGCRTDKLIF. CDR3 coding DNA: TGTGCTCTTGGGGAACTAGAGCAACTGGGTTACGACGGGTGTAGGACCGATAAACTCATCTTT.

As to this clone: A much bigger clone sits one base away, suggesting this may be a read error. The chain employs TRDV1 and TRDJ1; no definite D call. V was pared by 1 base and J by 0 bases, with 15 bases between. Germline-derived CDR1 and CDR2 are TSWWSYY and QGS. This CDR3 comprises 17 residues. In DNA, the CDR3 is TGTGCTCTTGGGGAACCTCCATATATCCCGTACACCGATAAACTCATCTTT. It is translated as CALGEPPYIPYTDKLIF.

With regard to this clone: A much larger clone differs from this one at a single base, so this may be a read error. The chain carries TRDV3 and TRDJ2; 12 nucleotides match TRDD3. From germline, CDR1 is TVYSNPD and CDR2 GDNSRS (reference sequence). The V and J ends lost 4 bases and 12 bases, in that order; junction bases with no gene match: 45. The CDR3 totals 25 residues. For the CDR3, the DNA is TGTGCCTCAACGTTAGGGCCTTCCTACTTGGGGCATAGTACTGGGGGATACCCAAACACCGATAAACTCTTCTTT. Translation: CASTLGPSYLGHSTGGYPNTDKLFF.

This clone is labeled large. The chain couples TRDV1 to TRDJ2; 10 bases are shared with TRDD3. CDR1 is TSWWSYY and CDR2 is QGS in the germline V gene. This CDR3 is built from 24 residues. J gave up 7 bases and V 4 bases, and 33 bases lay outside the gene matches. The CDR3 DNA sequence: TGTGCTCTTGGGGTCTTTGGCCTTCCCCAAATCCAAATCCCGTACTGGGGGATGGAAGCACAACTCTTCTTT. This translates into CALGVFGLPQIQIPYWGMEAQLFF.

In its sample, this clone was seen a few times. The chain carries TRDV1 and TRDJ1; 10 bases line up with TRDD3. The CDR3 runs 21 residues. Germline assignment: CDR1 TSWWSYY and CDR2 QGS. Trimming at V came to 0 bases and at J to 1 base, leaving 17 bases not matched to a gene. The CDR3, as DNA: TGTGCTCTTGGGGAACTTAGGCCCGCCGGGGGGATACGCCGCGGCACCGATAAACTCATCTTT. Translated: CALGELRPAGGIRRGTDKLIF.

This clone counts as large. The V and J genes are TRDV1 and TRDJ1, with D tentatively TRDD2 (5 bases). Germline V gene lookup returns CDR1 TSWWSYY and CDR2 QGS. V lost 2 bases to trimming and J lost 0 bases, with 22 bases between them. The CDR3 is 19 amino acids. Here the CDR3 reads CALGELLPYQREDTDKLIF. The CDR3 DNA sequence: TGTGCTCTTGGGGAATTGCTACCCTACCAACGTGAGGACACCGATAAACTCATCTTT.

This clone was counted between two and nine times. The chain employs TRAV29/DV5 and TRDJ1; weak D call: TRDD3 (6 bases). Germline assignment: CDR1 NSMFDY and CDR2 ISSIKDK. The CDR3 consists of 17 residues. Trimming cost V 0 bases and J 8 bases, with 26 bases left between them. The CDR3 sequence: CAASAIRLVPLGRKLIF. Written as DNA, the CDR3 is TGTGCAGCAAGCGCGATTCGACTCGTGCCACTGGGCAGAAAACTCATCTTT.

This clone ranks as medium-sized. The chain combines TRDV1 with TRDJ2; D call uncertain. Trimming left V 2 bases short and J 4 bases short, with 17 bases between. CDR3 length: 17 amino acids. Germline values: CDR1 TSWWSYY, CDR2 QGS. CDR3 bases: TGTGCTCTTGGGGAAAAATCGAGTAGATGGCGGACAGCACAACTCTTCTTT. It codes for CALGEKSSRWRTAQLFF.

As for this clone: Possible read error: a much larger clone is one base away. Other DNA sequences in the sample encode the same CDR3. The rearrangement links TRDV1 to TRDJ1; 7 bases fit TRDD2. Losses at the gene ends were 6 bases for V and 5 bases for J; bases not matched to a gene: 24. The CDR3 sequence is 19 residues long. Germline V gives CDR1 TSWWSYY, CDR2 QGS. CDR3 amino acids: CALGRWAFLSLWDPDKLIF. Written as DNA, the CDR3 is TGTGCTCTTGGTCGATGGGCCTTCCTTTCCCTGTGGGATCCTGATAAACTCATCTTT.

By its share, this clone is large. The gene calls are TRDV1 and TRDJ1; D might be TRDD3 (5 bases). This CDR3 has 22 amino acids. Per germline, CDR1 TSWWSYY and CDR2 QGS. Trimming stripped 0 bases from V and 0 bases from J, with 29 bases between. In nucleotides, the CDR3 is TGTGCTCTTGGGGAACTACGACTTCTTGTATATCTCTGGGACCACTACACCGATAAACTCATCTTT. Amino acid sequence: CALGELRLLVYLWDHYTDKLIF.

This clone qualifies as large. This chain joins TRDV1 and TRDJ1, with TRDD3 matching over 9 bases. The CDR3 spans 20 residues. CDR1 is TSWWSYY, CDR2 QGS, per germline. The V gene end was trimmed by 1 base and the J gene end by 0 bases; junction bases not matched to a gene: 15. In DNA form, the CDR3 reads TGTGCTCTTGGGGAACCGGGGGGCGTACTGGGGGAACCGTACACCGATAAACTCATCTTT. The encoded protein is CALGEPGGVLGEPYTDKLIF.

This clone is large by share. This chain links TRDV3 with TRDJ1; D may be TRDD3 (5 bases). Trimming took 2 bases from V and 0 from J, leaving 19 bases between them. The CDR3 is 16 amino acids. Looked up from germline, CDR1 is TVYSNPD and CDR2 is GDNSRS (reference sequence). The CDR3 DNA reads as TGTGCCTTTCCCCCCTCCGGGGACCCGTACACCGATAAACTCATCTTT. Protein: CAFPPSGDPYTDKLIF.

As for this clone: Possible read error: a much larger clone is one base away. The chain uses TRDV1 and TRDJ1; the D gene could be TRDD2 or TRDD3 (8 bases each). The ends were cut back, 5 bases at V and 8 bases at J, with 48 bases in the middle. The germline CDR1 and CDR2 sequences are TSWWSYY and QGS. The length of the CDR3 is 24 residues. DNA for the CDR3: TGTGCTCTTGGGACTCAACTCTTCTCTTCCTACGAGGTGAGGGATACGGCCAAACAACAAAAACTCATCTTT. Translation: CALGTQLFSSYEVRDTAKQQKLIF.